This T cell receptor beta chain came from a study of cytomegalovirus exposure and HLA in healthy donors. CDR3 length equals 12 residues. CDR1 and CDR2 (germline): SGHTA, FQGNSA. V lost 2 bases to trimming and J lost 6 bases, with 5 bases between them. Study-wide findings and caveats: Researchers reported in a later analysis that a missense DCLRE1C variant was tied to TCR beta V- and J-gene trimming. It was 160 or so TCR beta chains that were listed as cytomegalovirus-associated.

Note on this clone: Its specificity is unknown.

60 Vbeta and 13 Jbeta primers were used in PCR. Sequencing used immunoSEQ multiplex PCR; TCRdb keeps in-frame clones, though not all of them. The table has fewer than 140,000 clones, just over 70% seen once; the top ten hold 0.6% to 1%. The sequence was collected from a boy between 10 and 17 years old in good health and CMV-seronegative. The V gene is TRBV7-2, the J gene TRBJ2-1, with D possibly matching TRBD1 (5 bases). The sample comprised PBMCs. The CDR3 DNA follows: TGTGCCAGCAGCTTAAGGGGCAATGAGCAGTTCTTC. It translates to CASSLRGNEQFF.